The rows below give T cell receptor beta chains drawn from one sample of a study of regulatory T cells in long-lasting Graves disease. TCRdb ran MiXCR on the multiplex PCR reads and lists one entry per CDR3 protein. The data contain approximately 540,000 distinct CDR3 sequences, approximately 12% of them singletons. The sample also formed part of further work on T cells in Graves' hyperthyroidism and ophthalmopathy.

Specimen: peripheral blood mononuclear cells (PBMCs), collected at new diagnosis, from a patient treated with antithyroid drugs. Receptors were obtained from a woman in her 30s with Graves disease. Each CDR3 is given with its conserved first and last residue. The order of the fields is CDR3 protein, V gene, D gene, J gene. The D gene is left open where the match is weak.

CDR3aa: CASSYSGQRGAGNTIYF
v_gene: TRBV6-5
d_gene: -
j_gene: TRBJ1-3

CDR3aa: CASSQFRDTGELFF
v_gene: TRBV3-1
d_gene: -
j_gene: TRBJ2-2

CDR3aa: CASSPGTDFSDGYTF
v_gene: TRBV19
d_gene: TRBD1
j_gene: TRBJ1-2

CDR3aa: CASSSIRSGTLNTGELFF
v_gene: TRBV11-2
d_gene: TRBD2
j_gene: TRBJ2-2

CDR3aa: CASSFRDPFNEQFF
v_gene: TRBV7-8
d_gene: -
j_gene: TRBJ2-1

CDR3aa: CASSQAGGNTEAFF
v_gene: TRBV3-1
d_gene: TRBD1
j_gene: TRBJ1-1

CDR3aa: CASIVQGIQGYTF
v_gene: TRBV18
d_gene: TRBD1
j_gene: TRBJ1-2

CDR3aa: CASSLASTTGELFF
v_gene: TRBV5-1
d_gene: -
j_gene: TRBJ2-2

CDR3aa: CASSHLTGPLHF
v_gene: TRBV4-1
d_gene: -
j_gene: TRBJ1-6

CDR3aa: CASSLAGQAAPGNTIYF
v_gene: TRBV5-5
d_gene: -
j_gene: TRBJ1-3

CDR3aa: CASSPPGGQRYEQYF
v_gene: TRBV18
d_gene: -
j_gene: TRBJ2-7

CDR3aa: CASSLVRYTGELFF
v_gene: TRBV11-3
d_gene: -
j_gene: TRBJ2-2

CDR3aa: CASSTNGNTGAFF
v_gene: TRBV11-1
d_gene: -
j_gene: TRBJ1-1

CDR3aa: CASSRAGQAFSGNTIYF
v_gene: TRBV16
d_gene: TRBD1
j_gene: TRBJ1-3

CDR3aa: CASSELAGYEQYF
v_gene: TRBV7-2
d_gene: TRBD2
j_gene: TRBJ2-7